The present TCR beta chain was sequenced within a study of T-cell reconstitution after alpha-beta-depleted transplantation in children. The CDR3 has 14 residues. The V gene end was trimmed by 4 bases and the J gene end by 8 bases; junction bases not matched to a gene: 10. Germline-derived CDR1 and CDR2 are SQVTM and ANQGSEA. Preparation of the TCRbeta library involved a method that used unique molecular identifiers. A single record per CDR3 protein comes from TCRdb applying MiXCR to the PCR reads. Found here are fewer than 550,000 distinct CDR3 sequences, approximately 10% of them singletons; the top ten hold 14%. Many counts were recorded for this clonotype. The antigen is unknown. Study findings and constraints: Recipient T cells and thymic progenitors that survived were the source of the high TCRbeta diversity seen at day 60 in some patients. Several hundred rapidly expanded clones from non-depleted graft cells reportedly supplied alpha-beta T cells about two months post-transplant. One year post-transplant, T-cell counts and diversity were largely derived from T cells produced anew.

The receptor was derived from a female patient under 10 years old who had a stem cell transplant for aplastic anemia, so the T cells may come from the graft donor. Sample: PBMCs, mostly from graft donor cells, taken 180 days after TCRalphabeta/CD19-depleted stem cell transplant. The V call is TRBV29-1, the J call TRBJ2-1, with 8 positions matching TRBD2. The CDR3 nucleotides read TGCAGCGTTGCGGGAGCGGGAGTGGGGTATGAGCAGTTCTTC. It translates to CSVAGAGVGYEQFF.